This T cell receptor beta chain was documented in a study of cytomegalovirus exposure and HLA in healthy donors. Looking at the study overall: Sequencing of some 190 million T cells in an earlier analysis found roughly 120 million unique TCR beta sequences.

With respect to this clone: Its target is not known.

The CDR3 is 16 residues long. V was pared by 5 bases and J by 8 bases, with 12 bases of the junction left unmatched. Germline V CDR1 and CDR2: GTSNPN, SVGIG (reference sequence). Study observations and caveats: A list of roughly 160 TCR beta chains associated with cytomegalovirus was given. Trimming of TCR beta V- and J-genes showed a link, identified in a later analysis, to a missense DCLRE1C variant.

The study ran its PCR with 60 Vbeta and 13 Jbeta primers. Data came from immunoSEQ multiplex PCR; TCRdb stores just in-frame clones and leaves some out. The sample has about 190,000 clones; roughly 80% are singletons. The origin of this receptor is a woman aged 30 to 39 in good health and CMV-seropositive. The rearrangement links TRBV30 to TRBJ2-2; 12 bases align to TRBD2. Sequenced input: PBMCs. The CDR3, as DNA: TGTGCCTGGGGGGGACTAGCGGGTTTTCAGTCTGGGGAGCTGTTTTTT. It encodes CAWGGLAGFQSGELFF.